This T cell receptor (beta chain) emerged from a study of response to subunit inactivated influenza vaccine. This clonotype was counted a few times. What it binds is unknown. Whole-study results and caveats: Each seasonal flu vaccination may recruit only limited new T cells, authors suggested.

MiXCR was run by TCRdb on the RT-PCR reads, yielding one entry per CDR3 protein. The table lists approximately 530,000 distinct CDR3 sequences, over 10% of them singletons. The CDR3 extends over 18 amino acids. V was pared by 4 bases and J by 0 bases, with 10 bases of the junction left unmatched. The germline V gene encodes CDR1 SQVTM and CDR2 ANQGSEA. The chain carries TRBV29-1 and TRBJ2-3; 13 positions match TRBD2. The receptor's source is a man aged 45-60 years who received an inactivated influenza vaccine. The source was PBMCs from blood, collected roughly 6 weeks after vaccination. The CDR3 sequence: CSVGRFGTSGASTDTQYF. Here the CDR3 DNA reads TGCAGCGTTGGAAGGTTTGGGACTAGCGGGGCTAGCACAGATACGCAGTATTTT.